A selection of T cell receptor beta chains follows, all from one sample in a study of T cells in Graves' hyperthyroidism and ophthalmopathy. In TCRdb, the multiplex PCR reads were re-called with MiXCR into one record per CDR3 protein. The sample records some 740,000 distinct CDR3 sequences, around 13% being singletons. The sample was blood. The receptors come from a young woman with Graves' hyperthyroidism. CDR3s include the opening cysteine and the closing phenylalanine or tryptophan. The order of the fields is J gene, V gene, D gene, clone size, CDR3 DNA, CDR3 protein. D genes are given only for firm matches. The listing skips clone size in some rows; elsewhere it reads once, few, many or a size class.

TRBJ2-7 | TRBV6-2/TRBV6-3 | TRBD2 | NA | TGTGCCAGCAGTTCGACTAGCAGAATCTCCTACGAGCAGTACTTC | CASSSTSRISYEQYF
TRBJ1-2 | TRBV12-3/TRBV12-4 | NA | many | TGTGCCACCTCCGACCGGCCCTATGGCTACACCTTC | CATSDRPYGYTF
TRBJ2-3 | TRBV27 | TRBD2 | NA | TGTGCCACCGGAGGGCGGGACTACAACACAGATACGCAGTATTTT | CATGGRDYNTDTQYF
TRBJ1-4 | TRBV13 | NA | many | TGTGCCAGCAGCAATACCAGGGCCACTAATGAAAAACTGTTTTTT | CASSNTRATNEKLFF
TRBJ2-7 | TRBV5-6 | TRBD2 | NA | TGTGCCAGCAGCTTGGATGGGGCGGGAGTCCTAGCTTACGAGCAGTACTTC | CASSLDGAGVLAYEQYF
TRBJ2-1 | TRBV28 | TRBD2 | many | TGTGCCAGCAGTTTTCCGCGGGAGATCAGGAATGAGCAGTTCTTC | CASSFPREIRNEQFF
TRBJ2-3 | TRBV27 | NA | few | TGTGCCAGCAGGAGTTTAGCGGACCCTCGCACAGATACGCAGTATTTT | CASRSLADPRTDTQYF
TRBJ2-3 | TRBV6-2/TRBV6-3 | NA | once | TGTGCCAGCAAATGGGGGCGGCATAGCACAGATACGCAGTATTTT | CASKWGRHSTDTQYF
TRBJ1-2 | TRBV30 | NA | many | TGTGCCTGGAGTTTGGACGGACACTATGGCTACACCTTC | CAWSLDGHYGYTF
TRBJ1-5 | TRBV12-3/TRBV12-4 | TRBD1 | NA | TGTGCCAGCAGTCCCCTCTCGACAGGGCTCAATCAGCTCCAGCATTTT | CASSPLSTGLNQLQHF
TRBJ2-3 | TRBV9 | NA | few | TGTGCCAGCAGCGAGGAGGGGGCCTATAGCACAGATACGCAGTATTTT | CASSEEGAYSTDTQYF
TRBJ1-2 | TRBV29-1 | NA | many | TGCAGCGTTTCAGAGCATGGCTACACCTTC | CSVSEHGYTF
TRBJ2-3 | TRBV4-1 | NA | few | TGCGCCAGCAGCCACTCTAACAGGGGGGGATTTACAAATACGCAGTATTTT | CASSHSNRGGFTNTQYF
TRBJ1-2 | TRBV28 | TRBD1 | many | TGTGCCAGCAAGACAGGGGTTTTTGGCTACACCTTC | CASKTGVFGYTF
TRBJ1-1 | TRBV20-1 | NA | NA | TGCAGTGTTAGGGGGGGGTTGAGCACTGAAGCTTTCTTT | CSVRGGLSTEAFF
TRBJ1-2 | TRBV4-1 | NA | NA | TGCGCCAGCAGCCAACCACCGAGGGACTATGGCTACACCTTC | CASSQPPRDYGYTF
TRBJ2-7 | TRBV28 | NA | many | TGTGCCAGCAGTTTAATGTTGGGCCCGAACTCCTACGAGCAGTACTTC | CASSLMLGPNSYEQYF
TRBJ2-1 | TRBV7-8 | NA | few | TGTGCCAGCAGCTCGGCGGGGGCATTCGGCAATGAGCAGTTCTTC | CASSSAGAFGNEQFF
TRBJ2-4 | TRBV19 | NA | once | TGTGCCAGTAGTATTTCGCCAGAAAACATTCAGTACTTC | CASSISPENIQYF
TRBJ2-2 | TRBV18 | TRBD1 | many | TGTGCCAGCTCACCACCCAAGGGACAGGTTAATATCGACACCGGGGAGCTGTTTTTT | CASSPPKGQVNIDTGELFF
TRBJ2-2 | TRBV4-2 | NA | NA | TGTGCCAGCAGCCAAGTGGAGGCGGGCCGATACACCGGGGAGCTGTTTTTT | CASSQVEAGRYTGELFF
TRBJ1-2 | TRBV12-3/TRBV12-4 | TRBD1 | many | TGTGCCAGCAGTGAGACAGGGGGACCTTATGGCTACACCTTC | CASSETGGPYGYTF
TRBJ2-1 | TRBV2 | TRBD1 | many | TGTGCCAGCAGGGGACAGACCCCCTACAATGAGCAGTTCTTC | CASRGQTPYNEQFF
TRBJ2-1 | TRBV27 | NA | many | TGTGCCAGCAGTTTGGACGGACACTCCTACAATGAGCAGTTCTTC | CASSLDGHSYNEQFF
TRBJ2-1 | TRBV20-1 | TRBD2 | NA | TGCAGTGCTAGAGATGGGGGCGGGAGGGTGAATGAGCAGTTCTTC | CSARDGGGRVNEQFF
TRBJ2-7 | TRBV2 | TRBD2 | many | TGTGCCAGCAGTGGACTAGCGGGGGGGGGCGAGCAGTACTTC | CASSGLAGGGEQYF
TRBJ2-3 | TRBV5-6 | TRBD1 | few | TGTGCCAGCAGCCCTAGACAGGGGTGGTCAGATACGCAGTATTTT | CASSPRQGWSDTQYF
TRBJ2-7 | TRBV29-1 | TRBD2 | few | TGCAGCGTCGCCCGCGGGGGGGGGACCTACGAGCAGTACTTC | CSVARGGGTYEQYF
TRBJ2-3 | TRBV7-2 | NA | many | TGTGCCAGCAGCCCCCAGACAGGTTACACAGATACGCAGTATTTT | CASSPQTGYTDTQYF